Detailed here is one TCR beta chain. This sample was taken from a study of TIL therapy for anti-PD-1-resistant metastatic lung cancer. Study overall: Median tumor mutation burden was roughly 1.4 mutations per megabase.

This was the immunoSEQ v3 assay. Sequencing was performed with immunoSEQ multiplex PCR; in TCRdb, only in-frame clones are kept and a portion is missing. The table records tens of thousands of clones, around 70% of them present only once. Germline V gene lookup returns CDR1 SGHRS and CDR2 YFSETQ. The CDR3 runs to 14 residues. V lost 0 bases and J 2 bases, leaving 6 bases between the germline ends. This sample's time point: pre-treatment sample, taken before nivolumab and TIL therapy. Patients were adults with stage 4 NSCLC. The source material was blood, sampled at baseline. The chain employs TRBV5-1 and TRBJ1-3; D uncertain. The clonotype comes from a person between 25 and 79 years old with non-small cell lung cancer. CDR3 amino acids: CASSLGTAGNTIYF. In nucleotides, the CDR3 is TGCGCCAGCAGCTTGGGCACGGCTGGAAACACCATATATTTT.